These 19 T cell receptor beta chains originate from one sample sequenced in a study of identical twins. TCRdb redid the calling of the 5' RACE reads with MiXCR, one entry per CDR3 protein. The sample yields 1,800,000 or so distinct CDR3 sequences, about 30% seen once. Source material: cord blood. The source is a newborn girl in good health.

This clonotype was observed a few times. CDR3 sequence: CASSPTSATSGANVLTF. CDR3 DNA sequence: TGTGCCAGCAGTCCTACTAGCGCTACCTCTGGGGCCAACGTCCTGACTTTC. The J gene is TRBJ2-6, the V gene TRBV4-2; TRBD2 aligns across 7 bases. The ends lost 6 bases at V and 0 bases at J; junction bases unmatched: 8. The CDR3 is made up of 17 amino acids. Germline loops: CDR1 LGHNA, CDR2 YNFKEQ.

This clonotype has more than one count but fewer than ten. The chain carries TRBV2 and TRBJ1-5; 10 positions agree with TRBD1. CDR1 SNHLY and CDR2 FYNNEI come from the germline V gene. This CDR3 is built from 14 residues. The ends lost 6 bases at V and 7 bases at J; junction bases unmatched: 6. Written as DNA, the CDR3 is TGTGCCAGCAGAGTCGGACAGGGGGGACAGCCCCAGCATTTT. This codes for CASRVGQGGQPQHF.

This chain uses TRBV12-3 or TRBV12-4 with TRBJ1-3; D is ambiguous. The CDR3 loop spans 12 amino acids. Between the trimmed V and J ends, which lost 6 bases and 2 bases, there was a span of 5 bases. The CDR3 bases are TGTGCCAGCAGGTTCGCTGGAAACACCATATATTTT. Its translation is CASRFAGNTIYF.

The V and J genes are TRBV20-1 and TRBJ1-3; D gene uncertain. Germline V CDR1 and CDR2: DFQATT, SNEGSKA (reference sequence). The germline V and J ends were trimmed by 3 bases and 0 bases, with 3 bases remaining between them. The CDR3 consists of 12 residues. CDR3 nucleotide sequence: TGCAGTGCTAGCAGCTCTGGAAACACCATATATTTT. Protein sequence: CSASSSGNTIYF.

The rearrangement uses TRBV4-2 and TRBJ2-7; the match to TRBD2 covers 15 bases. Per germline, CDR1 LGHNA and CDR2 YNFKEQ. The CDR3 loop spans 18 amino acids. The trim removed 0 bases at V and 4 bases at J, leaving 7 bases unmatched. The CDR3 reads CASSQDRVGTSGGYEQYF. For the CDR3, the DNA is TGTGCCAGCAGCCAAGATCGGGTCGGGACTAGCGGGGGGTACGAGCAGTACTTC.

This CDR3 is CASSGHPTYEQYF. CDR3 bases: TGTGCCAGCAGTGGGCATCCCACCTACGAGCAGTACTTC. This chain connects TRBV25-1 to TRBJ2-7; the D is unclear. This CDR3 region has 13 residues. Trimming stripped 4 bases from V and 2 bases from J, with 9 bases between. Germline V gene lookup returns CDR1 MGHDK and CDR2 SYGVNS.

The chain is built from TRBV4-2 and TRBJ1-1, with D tentatively TRBD1 (5 bases). Trimming removed 2 bases at V and 0 bases at J, with 16 bases between. The germline V gene has CDR1 LGHNA and CDR2 YNFKEQ. The CDR3 is made up of 17 amino acids. The CDR3 nucleotides are TGTGCCAGCAGCCAAAACCCAGGGATTCCTGTGAACACTGAAGCTTTCTTT. Translated: CASSQNPGIPVNTEAFF.

This clonotype was observed a few times. This chain uses TRBV5-4 with TRBJ2-3; 11 bases agree with TRBD2. The V gene's germline CDR1 is SGHNT and CDR2 YYREEE (reference sequence). Trimming removed 2 bases from V and 2 bases from J; junction bases left unmatched: 4. This CDR3 spans 16 amino acids. CDR3 in DNA: TGTGCCAGCAGCTTCTGGACTAGCGGGTACACAGATACGCAGTATTTT. Amino acids: CASSFWTSGYTDTQYF.

This clonotype was detected many times. J is TRBJ2-4 and V is TRBV15; D gene ambiguous. The germline CDR1 and CDR2 sequences are LNHNV and YYDKDF (reference sequence). Trimming left V 0 bases short and J 0 bases short, with 6 bases between. There are 15 residues in the CDR3. The CDR3: CATSRDTGAKNIQYF. The CDR3 DNA is TGTGCCACCAGCAGAGATACGGGAGCCAAAAACATTCAGTACTTC.

A few counts support this clonotype. The V and J genes are TRBV5-1 and TRBJ2-3; TRBD1 or TRBD2 may be the D gene (5 bases each). The CDR3 loop spans 15 amino acids. CDR1 and CDR2 (germline): SGHRS, YFSETQ. The germline V and J ends were trimmed by 6 bases and 0 bases, with 14 bases remaining between them. CDR3: CASKPGTLSTDTQYF. CDR3 DNA sequence: TGCGCCAGCAAGCCCGGGACCTTGAGCACAGATACGCAGTATTTT.

This clonotype was picked up a small number of times. This rearrangement joins TRBV12-3 or TRBV12-4 to TRBJ2-3; 13 positions agree with TRBD2. The CDR3 has 18 amino acids. The J segment lost 5 bases and the V segment lost 6 bases, leaving 14 bases of the junction unmatched. The CDR3 sequence is CASRPRRGGLAGEDTQYF. The CDR3 nucleotides are TGTGCCAGCAGGCCGAGGCGTGGAGGACTAGCGGGGGAAGATACGCAGTATTTT.

This clonotype was detected only a few times. The gene calls are TRBV24-1 and TRBJ1-1; D remains ambiguous. Germline V gene data show CDR1 as KGHDR and CDR2 as SFDVKD. CDR3 length: 11 amino acids. The germline V and J ends were trimmed by 6 bases and 4 bases, with 5 bases remaining between them. CDR3: CATSLGTEAFF. DNA for the CDR3: TGTGCCACCAGTCTCGGCACTGAAGCTTTCTTT.

This chain uses TRBV12-3 or TRBV12-4 with TRBJ2-7, with TRBD1 matching over 10 bases. The better agreement between TRBJ2-5 and the DNA end casts doubt on the J call. The CDR3 spans 15 residues. This chain's CDR3 is CASSLGWTGGETQYF. The CDR3 DNA follows: TGTGCCAGCAGTTTAGGTTGGACAGGGGGAGAGACCCAGTACTTC.

This clonotype was picked up a small number of times. The chain has TRBV6-1 and TRBJ1-2; unclear D gene. The CDR3 spans 16 residues. Germline-derived CDR1 and CDR2 are MNHNS and SASEGT. The V and J ends lost 2 bases and 5 bases respectively, with 18 bases between them. CDR3 bases: TGTGCCAGCAGTGAACCAGCCCCTCCCCCCCTTTATGGCTACACCTTC. It translates to CASSEPAPPPLYGYTF.

The V gene is TRBV10-3, the J gene TRBJ1-1; tentatively, D is TRBD1 (6 bases). In germline, CDR1 is ENHRY, CDR2 SYGVKD. V dropped 4 bases and J dropped 3 bases, with 12 bases sitting between them. The CDR3 loop spans 14 amino acids. CDR3 protein: CAISGQDRDTEAFF. For the CDR3, the DNA is TGTGCCATCAGTGGACAGGATAGGGACACTGAAGCTTTCTTT.

Notes on this clonotype: A much more abundant neighbour one base away suggests this may be a read error. The chain has TRBV27 and TRBJ2-7; 15 bases agree with TRBD2. With V trimmed by 5 bases and J by 7 bases, 12 bases remained unmatched. The CDR3 length is 17 residues. Germline V gene sequence: CDR1 MNHEY, CDR2 SMNVEV (reference sequence). The CDR3 DNA is TGTGCCAGCAGTCCACCGGGACTAGCGGGAGGTAATAATGAGCAGTACTTC. Its protein is CASSPPGLAGGNNEQYF.

This rearrangement joins TRBV19 to TRBJ2-1; 7 bases map to TRBD2. With 6 bases clipped from V and 3 bases from J, the junction kept 8 bases outside the gene matches. Germline CDR1 is LNHDA and CDR2 is SQIVND (reference sequence). There are 15 residues in the CDR3. The CDR3 here is CASRDRDYLYNEQFF. CDR3 sequence (DNA): TGTGCCAGTAGAGACCGGGACTACCTCTACAATGAGCAGTTCTTC.

This clonotype was detected only a few times. This chain connects TRBV29-1 to TRBJ2-1; D is possibly TRBD2 (6 bases). CDR1 SQVTM and CDR2 ANQGSEA come from the germline V gene. The CDR3 is made up of 13 amino acids. Trimming removed 4 bases from V and 3 bases from J, with 10 bases in between. CDR3 in amino acids: CSVVGSFYNEQFF. CDR3 sequence (DNA): TGCAGCGTTGTCGGGAGCTTCTACAATGAGCAGTTCTTC.

V is TRBV6-2 or TRBV6-3 and J is TRBJ2-1; D is perhaps TRBD2 (5 bases). TRBJ2-7 explains the end of the DNA better; the J call may be wrong. Germline V lookup: CDR1 MNHEY, CDR2 SVGEGT. CDR3 length: 16 amino acids. The CDR3 reads CASSCSRENSDDEQYF. As DNA, the CDR3 is TGTGCCAGCAGTTGCTCGAGGGAAAATAGCGACGATGAGCAGTACTTC.